This T cell receptor beta chain was sequenced during a study of cytotoxic CD8 clonotypes in ibrutinib-treated CLL. Turning to the study itself: Productive templates per sample averaged about 260,000; productive rearrangements, roughly 100,000.

The method was immunoSEQ multiplex PCR; TCRdb's version includes in-frame clones alone and lacks a portion of them. The data show roughly 250,000 clones, 70% seen once. Notes on this clone: Its specificity is unknown.

The trim removed 2 bases at V and 1 base at J, leaving 3 bases unmatched. This CDR3 contains 16 residues. CDR1 and CDR2 from the germline V gene are MNHNY and SVGAGI (reference sequence). Notes on the study in general: At progression, clonality fell back toward baseline after rising at ibrutinib response.

The sample was PBMCs, taken after 24 months of ibrutinib treatment. The sequence came from a human donor with chronic lymphocytic leukemia. V usage is TRBV6-6 and J usage is TRBJ2-5, with 11 bases aligning to TRBD1. CDR3 residues: CASSYGTGGSQETQYF. The CDR3 DNA reads as TGTGCCAGCAGTTACGGGACAGGGGGGTCCCAAGAGACCCAGTACTTC.